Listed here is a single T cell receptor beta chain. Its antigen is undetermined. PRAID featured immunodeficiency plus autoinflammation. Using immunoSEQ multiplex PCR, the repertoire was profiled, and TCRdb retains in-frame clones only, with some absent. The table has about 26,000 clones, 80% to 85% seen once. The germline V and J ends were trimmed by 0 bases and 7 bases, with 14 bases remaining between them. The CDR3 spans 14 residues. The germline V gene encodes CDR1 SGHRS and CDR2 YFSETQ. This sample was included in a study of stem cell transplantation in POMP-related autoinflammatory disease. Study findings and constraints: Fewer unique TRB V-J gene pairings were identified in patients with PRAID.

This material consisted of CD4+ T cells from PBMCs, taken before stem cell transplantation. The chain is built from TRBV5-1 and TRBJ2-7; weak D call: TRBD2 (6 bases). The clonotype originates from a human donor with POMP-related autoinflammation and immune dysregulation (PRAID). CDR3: CASSLGQLRGEQYF. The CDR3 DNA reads TGCGCCAGCAGCTTGGGACAGCTTCGGGGGGAGCAGTACTTC. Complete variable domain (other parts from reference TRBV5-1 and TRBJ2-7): KAGVTQTPRYLIKTRGQQVTLSCSPISGHRSVSWYQQTPGQGLQFLFEYFSETQRNKGNFPGRFSGRQFSNSRSEMNVSTLELGDSALYLCASSLGQLRGEQYFGPGTRLTVT.